The clone carrying this T cell receptor beta chain was picked up a small number of times. Both iRepertoire HTBI primers and Arm-PCR of CDR3 regions were used to build the TCR beta libraries. Via MiXCR, TCRdb re-called the multiplex PCR reads, giving one row per CDR3 protein. The data show about 360,000 distinct CDR3 sequences, with around 15% seen just once and 20% to 25% held by the top ten. The data are from a study of regulatory T cells in long-lasting Graves disease. The time point was: newly diagnosed GD, antithyroid drugs for less than 3 months. PBMC-extracted RNA yielded the TCR library. The CDR3 totals 16 residues. V lost 4 bases to trimming and J lost 2 bases, with 16 bases between them. The germline CDR1 and CDR2 sequences are LNHDA and SQIVND (reference sequence). These same data were also listed under a study on T cells in Graves' hyperthyroidism and ophthalmopathy.

This material consisted of peripheral blood mononuclear cells (PBMCs), taken at new diagnosis, from a patient treated with antithyroid drugs. The chain combines TRBV19 with TRBJ2-3; possible D gene TRBD1, 6 bases. The receptor was isolated from a woman between 18 and 30 years old with Graves disease. CDR3: CASSTGTLRVTDTQYF. For the CDR3, the DNA is TGTGCCAGTAGTACCGGGACACTCAGAGTCACAGATACGCAGTATTTT.